Given below is one T cell receptor beta chain in context. Its antigen is undetermined. CDR1 is SGHRS and CDR2 is YFSETQ in the germline V gene. The V end was cut by 4 bases, the J end by 0 bases, with 12 bases between. This CDR3 region has 15 residues. This entry is derived from a study of T-cell memory formation after mild COVID-19. After 5'RACE with constant-segment primers, TCR alpha and TCR beta cDNA libraries carrying sample barcodes and UMIs were obtained. TCRdb re-called the 5' RACE reads with MiXCR, one entry per CDR3 protein. The sample holds 130,000 to 150,000 distinct CDR3 sequences; less than 20% are singletons and the top ten take 2% to 2.5%. Study results and caveats: Prior to infection, memory already included some responding clones, suggesting cross-reactive memory joined.

V gene TRBV5-1 combines with J gene TRBJ2-3, with D perhaps matching TRBD1 or TRBD2 (5 bases each). The TCR sequence derives from an adult woman who had mild COVID-19 (a few samples of this study predate the infection). Cell type and time point are not known. The sample was PBMCs or a T cell subset sorted from them (not recorded which). The chain's CDR3 is CASSTGDRSTDTQYF. DNA for the CDR3: TGCGCCAGCAGCACCGGGGACCGCAGCACAGATACGCAGTATTTT.